Listed here is a single TCR beta chain. In the PCR, 60 Vbeta and 13 Jbeta primers were used. Generated by immunoSEQ multiplex PCR, the TCRdb table keeps only in-frame clones and is missing some. The profile shows about 130,000 clones, roughly 79% of them singletons. This record comes from a study of cytomegalovirus exposure and HLA in healthy donors. The V gene's germline CDR1 is PRHDT and CDR2 FYEKMQ (reference sequence). There are 11 residues in the CDR3. The sample comprised PBMCs. This chain joins TRBV13 and TRBJ2-5; D uncertain. Gene TRBJ2-7 matches the end of the DNA better, so the J call may be wrong. The source of this sequence is a man aged 18 to 29 in good health and CMV-seronegative. The chain's CDR3 is CASSRANEQYF. CDR3 nucleotides: TGTGCCAGCAGCCGTGCCAACGAGCAGTACTTC.